A single sample gave rise to the 22 T cell receptor beta chains below, sequenced in a study of OX40 agonist ivuxolimab in advanced cancers. Assay used: immunoSEQ multiplex PCR; TCRdb lists only in-frame clones, some missing. The sample shows 75,000 to 95,000 clones, around 90% of them seen only once. Sequencing used CD4+ or CD8+ T cells sorted from blood, obtained in a trial of the OX40 agonist ivuxolimab. All receptors derive from an adult with an advanced solid tumor such as melanoma, head and neck, liver or kidney cancer.

This clone was detected only a few times. The V gene is TRBV2, the J gene TRBJ1-6, with 7 bases fitting TRBD1. The CDR3 covers 12 residues. The V gene end was trimmed by 7 bases and the J gene end by 8 bases; junction bases not matched to a gene: 2. CDR1 and CDR2 (germline): SNHLY, FYNNEI. The CDR3 spells CASIGTDSPLHF. For the CDR3, the DNA is TGTGCCAGCATCGGGACAGATTCACCCCTCCACTTT.

This clone showed up just once. V and J are TRBV5-6 and TRBJ2-7, with D unresolved. CDR1 and CDR2 (germline): SGHDT, YYEEEE. V lost 3 bases to trimming and J lost 0 bases, with 16 bases between them. The CDR3 runs 16 residues. For the CDR3, the DNA is TGTGCCAGCAGCTCAGACCCATCCTCAAGCTCCTACGAGCAGTACTTC. Protein product: CASSSDPSSSSYEQYF.

The chain uses TRBV5-4 and TRBJ2-5; TRBD1 matches at 8 bases. Germline lookup yields CDR1 SGHNT and CDR2 YYREEE (reference sequence). V lost 3 bases, J lost 4 bases, and 8 bases stayed unmatched. The CDR3 is made up of 15 amino acids. The CDR3 nucleotides read TGTGCCAGCAGCTCGACGACAGGGGTACCAGAGACCCAGTACTTC. Amino acids: CASSSTTGVPETQYF.

J is TRBJ2-2 and V is TRBV5-1, with 11 bases matching TRBD1. The CDR3 contains 15 residues. V trimming: 5 bases; J trimming: 4 bases; junction bases outside the gene matches: 4. Per germline, CDR1 SGHRS and CDR2 YFSETQ. The CDR3 nucleotides read TGCGCCAGCAGGAAGGGACAGGGGGGCACCGGGGAGCTGTTTTTT. Its protein is CASRKGQGGTGELFF. Full variable domain (missing parts from reference TRBV5-1 and TRBJ2-2): KAGVTQTPRYLIKTRGQQVTLSCSPISGHRSVSWYQQTPGQGLQFLFEYFSETQRNKGNFPGRFSGRQFSNSRSEMNVSTLELGDSALYLCASRKGQGGTGELFFGEGSRLTVL.

A word on this clone: The junction departs from germline at one end; a sequencing error may be responsible. Other nucleotide sequences in the sample specify the same CDR3. The V and J genes are TRBV7-3 and TRBJ2-2, with unresolved D. Germline V gene lookup returns CDR1 SGHTA and CDR2 FQGTGA. The CDR3 totals 13 residues. CDR3 DNA sequence: TGCGCCAGCAGCTTAACTATTACCGGGGAGCTGTTTTTT. It yields the protein CASSLTITGELFF. Combining the CDR3 with reference TRBV7-3 and TRBJ2-2 gives the whole variable domain GAGVSQTPSNKVTEKGKYVELRCDPISGHTALYWYRQSLGQGPEFLIYFQGTGAADDSGLPNDRFFAVRPEGSVSTLKIQRTERGDSAVYLCASSLTITGELFFGEGSRLTVL.

The gene calls are TRBV19 and TRBJ1-2; no clear D. The CDR3 covers 12 residues. V was clipped by 6 bases and J by 0 bases, with 5 bases between them. The germline V gene encodes CDR1 LNHDA and CDR2 SQIVND (reference sequence). The CDR3 spells CASRTTNYGYTF. The CDR3 coding sequence is TGTGCCAGTAGGACCACTAACTATGGCTACACCTTC.

This sequence joins TRBV2 and TRBJ2-3; maybe TRBD2 (5 bases). CDR3 length equals 14 residues. Trimming stripped 3 bases from V and 8 bases from J, with 15 bases between. The germline V gene encodes CDR1 SNHLY and CDR2 FYNNEI. CDR3 amino acids: CASSEEVRPTTQYF. In DNA form, the CDR3 reads TGTGCCAGCAGTGAGGAGGTCAGGCCGACTACGCAGTATTTT.

CDR3 bases: TGCGCCAGCAGCTTGGCTCAGGGGGAGAACTATGGCTACACCTTC. Encoded protein: CASSLAQGENYGYTF. The chain couples TRBV5-1 to TRBJ1-2, with 7 bases fitting TRBD1. The trim removed 0 bases at V and 2 bases at J, leaving 4 bases unmatched. Germline CDR1 reads SGHRS; CDR2 reads YFSETQ. There are 15 residues in the CDR3.

The genes are TRBV6-5 and TRBJ1-2; maybe TRBD1 (5 bases). With 7 bases removed from V and 8 bases from J, the gap between germline ends came to 23 bases. Germline lookup yields CDR1 MNHEY and CDR2 SVGAGI. The CDR3 contains 15 residues. DNA of the CDR3: TGTGCCAGCACTCCAGCCCGGGACGAACTCGACGGCTACACCTTC. Amino acids: CASTPARDELDGYTF.

The V gene is TRBV11-2, the J gene TRBJ1-5; D uncertain. Trimming shortened V by 0 bases and J by 9 bases, and 9 bases separated the two germline ends. Germline CDR1 SGHAT, CDR2 FQNNGV. This CDR3 is 13 amino acids long. DNA for the CDR3: TGTGCCAGCAGCTTAGATTGGGCTCGGCCCCAGCATTTT. It translates to CASSLDWARPQHF.

The DNA for the CDR3 is TGTGCCAGCAGTTTCTCCAGGGACAGGGGTAATTCACCCCTCCACTTT. This codes for CASSFSRDRGNSPLHF. The J gene is TRBJ1-6, the V gene TRBV6-6, with 10 bases fitting TRBD1. Germline values: CDR1 MNHNY, CDR2 SVGAGI (reference sequence). J gave up 6 bases and V 4 bases, and 6 bases lay outside the gene matches. The CDR3 loop spans 16 amino acids.

This sequence joins TRBV7-3 and TRBJ2-1; no definite D call. With 5 bases removed from V and 4 bases from J, the gap between germline ends came to 9 bases. Germline V gene sequence: CDR1 SGHTA, CDR2 FQGTGA. The CDR3 length is 13 residues. The CDR3 reads CASSETAYNEQFF. CDR3 coding DNA: TGTGCCAGCAGCGAAACAGCTTACAATGAGCAGTTCTTC.

J is TRBJ2-7 and V is TRBV7-5. TRBV7-5 is tagged as a pseudogene. CDR3 size: 10 residues. Here the CDR3 DNA reads TGTGTCAGAAGCTTAGTTCAGCAGTACTTC. It encodes CVRSLVQQYF.

This clone has just a few counts. CDR3 nucleotide sequence: TGTGCCAGCAGCTGGACTAGCGGGTCCTACAATGAGCAGTTCTTC. Translating it yields CASSWTSGSYNEQFF. This rearrangement joins TRBV7-8 to TRBJ2-1; 11 nucleotides line up with TRBD2. This CDR3 contains 15 residues. J lost 1 base, V lost 4 bases, and 0 bases had no gene match. Germline V gene data show CDR1 as SGHVS and CDR2 as FQNEAQ.

The chain has TRBV6-6 and TRBJ1-1; 7 bases agree with TRBD1. The CDR3 length is 15 residues. Germline-derived CDR1 and CDR2 are MNHNY and SVGAGI (reference sequence). V lost 4 bases to trimming and J lost 1 base; unmatched junction nucleotides: 6. CDR3 residues: CASSWDSTANTEAFF. The CDR3 nucleotides read TGTGCCAGCAGTTGGGACAGTACAGCGAACACTGAAGCTTTCTTT.

The chain recombines TRBV29-1 with TRBJ2-1; maybe TRBD1 (6 bases). Trimming took off 7 bases at V and 5 bases at J, with 9 bases between the two ends. This CDR3 is built from 11 residues. Germline CDR1 reads SQVTM; CDR2 reads ANQGSEA. The CDR3 is CSGGQNNEQFF. CDR3 coding DNA: TGCAGCGGTGGACAGAACAATGAGCAGTTCTTC.

This clone was counted a few times. CDR3 coding DNA: TGTGCCAGCTCACCACCGTTAGCGGGAGGGAAGTACGAGCAGTACTTC. This translates into CASSPPLAGGKYEQYF. The V and J genes are TRBV18 and TRBJ2-7; 11 bases agree with TRBD2. The CDR3 covers 16 residues. V was pared by 0 bases and J by 4 bases, with 5 bases of the junction left unmatched. CDR1 KGHSH and CDR2 LQKENI come from the germline V gene.

This chain links TRBV5-8 with TRBJ2-3, with D maybe TRBD2 (5 bases). The germline V gene encodes CDR1 SGHTS and CDR2 YDEGEE. V lost 0 bases to trimming and J lost 2 bases, with 10 bases between them. This CDR3 has 15 residues. CDR3 sequence reads: CASSLAGENTDTQYF. The CDR3, as DNA: TGTGCCAGCAGCTTGGCTGGGGAGAACACAGATACGCAGTATTTT.

The chain joins TRBV28 to TRBJ2-1; the match to TRBD1 covers 8 bases. Per the germline V gene, CDR1 is MDHEN and CDR2 is SYDVKM. V trimming: 2 bases; J trimming: 0 bases; junction bases outside the gene matches: 3. The CDR3 extends over 16 amino acids. CDR3: CASSLATGGSYNEQFF. In nucleotides, the CDR3 is TGTGCCAGCAGTTTAGCCACAGGGGGCTCCTACAATGAGCAGTTCTTC. The variable domain in full, with the rest retrieved from reference TRBV28 and TRBJ2-1, is DVKVTQSSRYLVKRTGEKVFLECVQDMDHENMFWYRQDPGLGLRLIYFSYDVKMKEKGDIPEGYSVSREKKERFSLILESASTNQTSMYLCASSLATGGSYNEQFFGPGTRLTVL.

The chain recombines TRBV28 with TRBJ2-7, with TRBD1 identical over 7 bases. The CDR3 totals 12 residues. Looked up from germline, CDR1 is MDHEN and CDR2 is SYDVKM. After removal of 4 bases from V and 5 bases from J, the junction contained 2 bases not matched to a gene. The CDR3 loop reads CASSSQGDEQYF. In DNA, the CDR3 is TGTGCCAGCAGTTCCCAGGGGGACGAGCAGTACTTC.

This clone has just one count. The rearrangement uses TRBV4-2 and TRBJ1-1, with a possible D match to TRBD1 (5 bases). Looked up from germline, CDR1 is LGHNA and CDR2 is YNFKEQ. The V end was cut by 7 bases, the J end by 0 bases, with 15 bases between. The CDR3 sequence is 15 residues long. Here the CDR3 DNA reads TGTGCCAGCACCTCGGCCGAGGGGTTGAACACTGAAGCTTTCTTT. It translates to CASTSAEGLNTEAFF.

The chain links TRBV6-5 to TRBJ1-4; tentative D call: TRBD1 (5 bases). The CDR3 runs 16 residues. Germline assignment: CDR1 MNHEY and CDR2 SVGAGI. V dropped 0 bases and J dropped 8 bases, with 16 bases sitting between them. CDR3 DNA: TGTGCCAGCAGTTACTCGGGGATGGGGCAGGGAGAAAAACTGTTTTTT. Amino acids: CASSYSGMGQGEKLFF.